A selection of T cell receptor beta chains follows, all from one sample in a study of blood T cell repertoires in COVID-19. Profiled with immunoSEQ multiplex PCR; TCRdb holds only in-frame clones, not every one. The sample lists about 160,000 clones, roughly 82% occurring once. Sequenced input: peripheral blood. The receptor set was obtained from a woman in her thirties or forties with COVID-19, enrolled during active disease. Each CDR3 is given with its conserved first and last residue. The order of the fields is clone size, V gene, D gene, J gene, CDR3 length, CDR3 protein, CDR3 DNA. D genes are given only for firm matches. Clone size, where shown, is once, few, many, or a class for clones that have expanded.

>NA|TRBV19|NA|TRBJ2-5|16
CASSTRTVTLSETQYF
TGTGCCAGTAGTACCCGGACAGTAACCTTATCAGAGACCCAGTACTTC
>NA|TRBV9|NA|TRBJ2-4|11
CASSPGNIQYF
TGTGCCAGCAGCCCCGGTAACATTCAGTACTTC
>NA|TRBV7-6|NA|TRBJ1-3|16
CASSPTLQEPGNTIYF
TGTGCCAGCAGCCCTACCTTACAGGAGCCTGGAAACACCATATATTTT
>NA|TRBV25-1|NA|TRBJ2-1|14
CASSGLLEGNEQFF
TGTGCCAGCAGTGGACTTCTAGAAGGCAATGAGCAGTTCTTC
>NA|TRBV5-1|NA|TRBJ2-1|16
CASSLEAQASYNEQFF
TGCGCCAGCAGCTTGGAAGCACAGGCGTCCTACAATGAGCAGTTCTTC
>NA|TRBV6-2/TRBV6-3|NA|TRBJ2-7|15
CASSYGNGTLHEQYF
TGTGCCAGCAGTTACGGGAACGGGACACTCCACGAGCAGTACTTC
>NA|TRBV3-1/TRBV3-2|TRBD1|TRBJ2-2|15
CASSSGQGTTGELFF
TGTGCCAGCAGCTCGGGACAGGGAACGACCGGGGAGCTGTTTTTT
>NA|TRBV6-5|TRBD1|TRBJ2-7|15
CASSYSTGTGYEQYF
TGTGCCAGCAGTTACTCAACCGGGACAGGGTACGAGCAGTACTTC
>NA|TRBV28|NA|TRBJ1-5|15
CASSQTGMGNQPQHF
TGTGCCAGCAGCCAAACAGGGATGGGGAATCAGCCCCAGCATTTT
>few|TRBV30|NA|TRBJ2-3|13
CAWSLGGTDTQYF
TGTGCCTGGAGTCTCGGGGGCACAGATACGCAGTATTTT
>NA|TRBV9|NA|TRBJ2-7|15
CASSVAGGSSYEQYF
TGTGCCAGCAGCGTAGCTGGGGGGAGCTCCTACGAGCAGTACTTC
>NA|TRBV2|TRBD2|TRBJ2-3|15
CASSALATSTDTQYF
TGTGCCAGCAGCGCACTAGCGACTAGCACAGATACGCAGTATTTT
>NA|TRBV18|NA|TRBJ1-3|17
CASSPTRTVTPGNTIYF
TGTGCCAGCTCACCTACTCGGACAGTTACTCCAGGAAACACCATATATTTT
>NA|TRBV14|NA|TRBJ1-6|17
CASSQDSGGVPLSALHF
TGTGCCAGCAGCCAAGATTCGGGAGGGGTCCCCCTTTCGGCCCTCCACTTT
>NA|TRBV9|NA|TRBJ1-6|16
CASSADRSFSNSPLHF
TGTGCCAGCAGCGCAGACAGAAGTTTTTCCAATTCACCCCTCCACTTT
>few|TRBV27|NA|TRBJ1-2|14
CASKKQGPLLGYTF
TGTGCCAGCAAAAAACAGGGCCCCCTCCTCGGCTACACCTTC
>NA|TRBV7-2|TRBD1|TRBJ2-1|13
CASSSTGADEQFF
TGTGCCAGCAGCTCCACAGGGGCAGATGAGCAGTTCTTC
>NA|TRBV6-2/TRBV6-3|NA|TRBJ2-5|15
CASSSTGVPQETQYF
TGTGCCAGCAGTAGCACGGGGGTCCCCCAAGAGACCCAGTACTTC
>NA|TRBV19|NA|TRBJ1-1|15
CASSTGQAGSAEAFF
TGTGCCAGTAGTACAGGACAAGCCGGGAGCGCTGAAGCTTTCTTT
>NA|TRBV5-5|TRBD1|TRBJ1-4|17
CASSQKDRGTSNEKLFF
TGTGCCAGCAGCCAAAAGGACAGGGGGACTTCTAATGAAAAACTGTTTTTT
>NA|TRBV30|NA|TRBJ1-3|14
CAWSAGLGGNTIYF
TGTGCCTGGAGTGCAGGGCTTGGTGGAAACACCATATATTTT
>few|TRBV15|TRBD1|TRBJ1-5|16
CATSIAGTGVNQPQHF
TGTGCCACCAGCATCGCCGGGACAGGGGTCAATCAGCCCCAGCATTTT
>NA|TRBV6-5|TRBD1|TRBJ2-3|13
CASRTGGTDTQYF
TGTGCCAGCCGGACAGGAGGAACAGATACGCAGTATTTT
>NA|TRBV28|TRBD2|TRBJ2-1|15
CASSLTSGTHNEQFF
TGTGCCAGCAGTTTAACTAGCGGGACTCACAATGAGCAGTTCTTC
>NA|TRBV4-1|TRBD1|TRBJ2-7|14
CASSHAGQGDEQYF
TGCGCCAGCAGCCATGCCGGACAGGGCGACGAGCAGTACTTC
>many|TRBV10-3|NA|TRBJ1-1|14
CAIRGERVNTEAFF
TGTGCCATCAGAGGTGAGAGGGTGAACACTGAAGCTTTCTTT